This T cell receptor beta chain emerged from a study of T cell responses to AZD1222 COVID-19 vaccine. Overall study: Pooled samples include second doses given at about 4 or 12 weeks. Broader study findings: Clonal diversity was possibly underestimated; the donors were predominantly white British and more often female. Repertoire sampling was restricted to post-peak T cell response timepoints.

The table came from immunoSEQ multiplex PCR; TCRdb's copy has only in-frame clones and leaves some out. The sample holds 90,000 to 120,000 clones, about 92% seen once. Unmatched junction bases numbered 7, after V lost 3 bases and J lost 6 bases. CDR1 and CDR2 (germline): MNHNS, SASEGT. This CDR3 comprises 15 residues. As to this clone: Its antigen is still unknown.

Material: peripheral blood, obtained on day 0 of AZD1222 vaccination. J is TRBJ1-4 and V is TRBV6-1; TRBD1 agrees at 7 bases. The sequence was obtained from an adult in good health. The CDR3 sequence is CASSDLPGTDEKLFF. CDR3 in DNA: TGTGCCAGCAGTGATCTCCCCGGGACAGATGAAAAACTGTTTTTT.